One sample yielded the 5 T cell receptor beta chains listed below, sequenced in a study of T cell repertoires in ileal Crohn's disease. Libraries were prepared by immunoSEQ multiplex PCR; TCRdb keeps only in-frame clonotypes and omits some of them. The data hold 500 or so clones, with about 90% observed a single time. Time point described: proximal margin of the surgical specimen (macroscopically non-inflamed). The sample taken for sequencing was ileal tissue. The source is an adult with Crohn's disease.

The rearrangement joins TRBV5-6 to TRBJ2-7; TRBD1 agrees at 11 bases. This CDR3 is 15 amino acids long. Trimming took 3 bases from V and 1 from J; bases not matched to a gene: 3. In germline, CDR1 is SGHDT, CDR2 YYEEEE. CDR3 sequence reads: CASSSDRGLSYEQYF. The CDR3 coding sequence is TGTGCCAGCAGCTCGGACAGGGGGCTATCCTACGAGCAGTACTTC.

The CDR3: CASSYHSGQLNYGYTF. Here the CDR3 DNA reads TGTGCCAGCAGTTACCATTCCGGACAGCTGAACTATGGCTACACCTTC. The chain is built from TRBV6-5 and TRBJ1-2; possible D gene TRBD1, 6 bases. Germline-derived CDR1 and CDR2 are MNHEY and SVGAGI. V was shortened by 2 bases and J by 2 bases, with 15 bases between the two germline ends. The CDR3 length is 16 residues.

The chain couples TRBV6-6 to TRBJ1-5; D not resolved. Germline CDR1 is MNHNY and CDR2 is SVGAGI (reference sequence). The CDR3 extends over 13 amino acids. Trimming removed 7 bases from V and 3 bases from J, with 10 bases in between. The CDR3 protein is CASIMITNQPQHF. DNA for the CDR3: TGTGCCAGCATCATGATAACCAATCAGCCCCAGCATTTT.

The V and J genes are TRBV4-2 and TRBJ2-1; D is unclear. Trimming took 1 base from V and 0 from J, leaving 7 bases between them. The germline CDR1 and CDR2 sequences are LGHNA and YNFKEQ. The CDR3 spans 15 residues. In DNA, the CDR3 is TGTGCCAGCAGCCAAGGTCTAGACTCCTACAATGAGCAGTTCTTC. The encoded protein is CASSQGLDSYNEQFF.

The chain recombines TRBV13 with TRBJ2-7; D is uncertain. V was cut by 0 bases and J by 2 bases, with 14 bases left in between. This CDR3 has 16 amino acids. Germline V CDR1 and CDR2: PRHDT, FYEKMQ (reference sequence). The CDR3 DNA reads TGTGCCAGCAGCTTAGGGGACCAGCAGGTCGCCTACGAGCAGTACTTC. This encodes CASSLGDQQVAYEQYF.